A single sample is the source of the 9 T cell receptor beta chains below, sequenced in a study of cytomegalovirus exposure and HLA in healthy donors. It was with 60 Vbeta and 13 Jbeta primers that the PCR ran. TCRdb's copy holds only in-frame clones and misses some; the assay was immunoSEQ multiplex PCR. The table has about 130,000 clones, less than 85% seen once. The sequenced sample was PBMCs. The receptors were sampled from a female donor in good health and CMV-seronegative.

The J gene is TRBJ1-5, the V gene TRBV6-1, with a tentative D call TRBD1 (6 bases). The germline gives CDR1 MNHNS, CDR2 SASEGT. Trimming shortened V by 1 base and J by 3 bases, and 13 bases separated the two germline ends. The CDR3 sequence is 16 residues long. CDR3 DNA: TGTGCCAGCAGTGAAGTGAGGGCAGGGGTCAATCAGCCCCAGCATTTT. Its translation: CASSEVRAGVNQPQHF.

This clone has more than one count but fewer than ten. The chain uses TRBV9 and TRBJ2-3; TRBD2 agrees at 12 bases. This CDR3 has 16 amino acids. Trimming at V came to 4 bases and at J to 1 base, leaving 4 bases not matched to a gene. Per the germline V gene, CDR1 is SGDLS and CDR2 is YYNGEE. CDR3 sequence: CASSHPSGGGTDTQYF. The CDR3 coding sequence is TGTGCCAGCAGCCACCCTAGCGGGGGGGGCACAGATACGCAGTATTTT.

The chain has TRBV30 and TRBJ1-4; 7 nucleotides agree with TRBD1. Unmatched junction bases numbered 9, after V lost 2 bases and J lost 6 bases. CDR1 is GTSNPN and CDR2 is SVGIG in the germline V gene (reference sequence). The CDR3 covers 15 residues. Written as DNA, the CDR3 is TGTGCCTGGAGTAAGATGGGACAGACCCATGAAAAACTGTTTTTT. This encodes CAWSKMGQTHEKLFF.

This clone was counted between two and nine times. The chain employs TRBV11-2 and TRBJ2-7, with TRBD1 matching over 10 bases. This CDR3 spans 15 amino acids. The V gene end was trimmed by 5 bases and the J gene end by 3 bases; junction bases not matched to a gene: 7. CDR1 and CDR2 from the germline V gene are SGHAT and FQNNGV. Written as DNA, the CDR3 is TGTGCCAGCAGCCTGACAGGGGGCGGGTTCTACGAGCAGTACTTC. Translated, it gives CASSLTGGGFYEQYF.

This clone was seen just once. The CDR3 coding sequence is TGTGCCAGCGGGGACTCCTCGAGGACCGGGGAGCTGTTTTTT. It is translated as CASGDSSRTGELFF. This chain links TRBV21-1 with TRBJ2-2; TRBD2, the table's D call, lacks a check against the DNA. TRBV21-1 is designated a pseudogene. The CDR3 has 14 amino acids.

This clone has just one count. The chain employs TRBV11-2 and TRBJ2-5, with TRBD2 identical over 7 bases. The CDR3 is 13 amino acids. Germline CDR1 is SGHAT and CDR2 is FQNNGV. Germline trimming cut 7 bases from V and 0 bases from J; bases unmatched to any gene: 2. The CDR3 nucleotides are TGTGCCAGCATGCGGGGGTACCAAGAGACCCAGTACTTC. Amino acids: CASMRGYQETQYF.

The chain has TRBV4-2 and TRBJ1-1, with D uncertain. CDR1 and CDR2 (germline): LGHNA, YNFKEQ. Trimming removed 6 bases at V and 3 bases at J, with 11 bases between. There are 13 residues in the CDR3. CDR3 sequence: CASRQSGYTEAFF. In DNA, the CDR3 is TGTGCCAGCAGGCAATCAGGATACACTGAAGCTTTCTTT.

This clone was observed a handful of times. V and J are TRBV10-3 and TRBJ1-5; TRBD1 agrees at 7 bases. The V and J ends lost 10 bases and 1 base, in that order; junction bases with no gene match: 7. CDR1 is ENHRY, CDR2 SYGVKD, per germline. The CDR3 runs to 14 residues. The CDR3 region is CATTGQVSNQPQHF. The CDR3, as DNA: TGTGCCACCACTGGACAGGTCAGCAATCAGCCCCAGCATTTT.

This chain's CDR3 is CASSFGTTSYEQYF. Here the CDR3 DNA reads TGCGCCAGCAGCTTCGGGACTACTTCCTACGAGCAGTACTTC. The chain recombines TRBV5-1 with TRBJ2-7; 7 bases map to TRBD2. The CDR3 totals 14 residues. V trimming: 2 bases; J trimming: 1 base; junction bases outside the gene matches: 3. Germline V CDR1 and CDR2: SGHRS, YFSETQ.